One and the same sample provided the 31 T cell receptor beta chains below, sequenced in a study of blood T cell repertoires in COVID-19. Sequenced by immunoSEQ multiplex PCR; TCRdb stores in-frame clones only, minus some. This sample has hundreds of thousands of clones; around nine tenths occur once, and the top ten carry approximately 2%. The sample comprised PBMCs or T cells enriched from blood (not recorded which). The source of these receptors is a woman aged 18-29 years who had recovered from COVID-19.

The chain employs TRBV19 and TRBJ1-4; no firm D call. Germline V gene sequence: CDR1 LNHDA, CDR2 SQIVND (reference sequence). V lost 5 bases to trimming and J lost 0 bases, with 13 bases between them. This CDR3 is built from 16 residues. The CDR3 DNA is TGTGCCAGTAGTGTATACTTCGGGGCAACTAATGAAAAACTGTTTTTT. It yields the protein CASSVYFGATNEKLFF.

This sequence joins TRBV4-1 and TRBJ2-3; 9 nucleotides line up with TRBD1. The CDR3 spans 17 residues. Unmatched junction bases numbered 9, after V lost 4 bases and J lost 1 base. Germline V gene lookup returns CDR1 MGHRA and CDR2 YSYEKL. CDR3 sequence reads: CASSLGQGPGRTDTQYF. The CDR3 coding sequence is TGCGCCAGCAGCCTGGGACAGGGACCCGGACGCACAGATACGCAGTATTTT.

This rearrangement joins TRBV10-1 to TRBJ2-7; 8 bases line up with TRBD2. The ends lost 10 bases at V and 2 bases at J; junction bases unmatched: 19. This CDR3 spans 17 amino acids. The germline CDR1 and CDR2 sequences are WNHNN and SYGVQD (reference sequence). The CDR3 coding sequence is TGCGCCAACCCGGGAGGGCCTAGGACACTCGAGACCTACGAGCAGTACTTC. Translation: CANPGGPRTLETYEQYF.

V and J are TRBV4-3 and TRBJ2-2, with D perhaps matching TRBD1 (6 bases). V dropped 0 bases and J dropped 7 bases, with 15 bases sitting between them. Germline loops: CDR1 LGHNA, CDR2 YSLEER. CDR3 length: 16 amino acids. The CDR3 reads CASSQDGQLLFGELFF. The CDR3 DNA reads as TGCGCCAGCAGCCAAGACGGACAGCTTTTGTTCGGGGAGCTGTTTTTT.

The rearrangement uses TRBV11-3 and TRBJ1-1; D unresolved. V lost 2 bases and J lost 6, with 10 bases in between. Germline-derived CDR1 and CDR2 are SGHNT and YENEEA. The CDR3 runs to 13 residues. This CDR3 reads CASSLSGRPEAFF. Here the CDR3 DNA reads TGTGCCAGCAGCTTAAGCGGACGGCCTGAAGCTTTCTTT.

This chain links TRBV3-1 (or the pseudogene TRBV3-2) with TRBJ1-2; TRBD1 is a possible D gene (5 bases). Germline CDR1 reads LGHDT; CDR2 reads YNNKEL (reference sequence). V lost 3 bases to trimming and J lost 4 bases, with 6 bases between them. This CDR3 comprises 12 residues. CDR3 protein: CASSQTAYGYTF. CDR3 in DNA: TGTGCCAGCAGCCAGACAGCCTATGGCTACACCTTC.

The rearrangement joins TRBV4-1 to TRBJ2-3, with a weak D call TRBD1 (5 bases). Trimming cost V 1 base and J 2 bases, with 25 bases left between them. CDR1 and CDR2 (germline): MGHRA, YSYEKL. The CDR3 totals 20 residues. Here the CDR3 reads CASSQAGYFTGGLVTDTQYF. The CDR3, as DNA: TGCGCCAGCAGCCAAGCCGGCTACTTCACAGGCGGTCTCGTCACAGATACGCAGTATTTT.

V usage is TRBV24-1 and J usage is TRBJ1-5, with D possibly TRBD1 on 5 matching bases. V was cut by 5 bases and J by 6 bases, with 16 bases left in between. The length of the CDR3 is 15 residues. Germline V lookup: CDR1 KGHDR, CDR2 SFDVKD. The CDR3 DNA sequence: TGTGCCACCAGTGCAAGGGGAGGAGAGCGTCAGCCCCAGCATTTT. Protein: CATSARGGERQPQHF.

The J gene is TRBJ1-1, the V gene TRBV7-9; D is uncertain. V was clipped by 4 bases and J by 8 bases, with 17 bases between them. Per germline, CDR1 SEHNR and CDR2 FQNEAQ (reference sequence). The CDR3 loop spans 14 amino acids. The CDR3 region has the DNA TGTGCCAGCAGCTCCGAAGTTATTGGCCGCGAAGCTTTCTTT. Its translation is CASSSEVIGREAFF.

The chain recombines TRBV7-9 with TRBJ1-1; the D gene is possibly TRBD1 (6 bases). CDR3 length: 15 residues. Germline CDR1 reads SEHNR; CDR2 reads FQNEAQ (reference sequence). V was shortened by 5 bases and J by 0 bases, with 13 bases between the two germline ends. The CDR3 region is CASSPTTGMNTEAFF. CDR3 DNA: TGTGCCAGCAGCCCCACGACAGGAATGAACACTGAAGCTTTCTTT.

The rearrangement joins TRBV10-3 to TRBJ1-2; D remains unclear. This CDR3 has 14 residues. V was pared by 5 bases and J by 4 bases, with 14 bases between. Germline assignment: CDR1 ENHRY and CDR2 SYGVKD. This CDR3 reads CAISLDTTIYGYTF. CDR3 nucleotide sequence: TGTGCCATCAGTCTCGACACCACGATCTATGGCTACACCTTC.

V and J are TRBV5-1 and TRBJ1-6; weak D call: TRBD1 (6 bases). This CDR3 spans 14 amino acids. V was pared by 1 base and J by 7 bases, with 9 bases between. Germline CDR1 is SGHRS and CDR2 is YFSETQ. The CDR3 here is CASSLSRGNSPLHF. Written as DNA, the CDR3 is TGCGCCAGCAGCTTGAGCAGGGGAAATTCACCCCTCCACTTT.

The V call is TRBV20-1, the J call TRBJ2-1, with TRBD2 matching over 9 bases. The CDR3 is made up of 15 amino acids. J gave up 7 bases and V 3 bases, and 10 bases lay outside the gene matches. Germline loops: CDR1 DFQATT, CDR2 SNEGSKA (reference sequence). The CDR3 DNA follows: TGCAGTGCTAGTGCCTGGACTAGCGTTGTAAATGAGCAGTTCTTC. Amino acid sequence: CSASAWTSVVNEQFF.

CDR3 amino acids: CASSLADSQGAEAFF. CDR3 sequence (DNA): TGTGCCAGCAGCTTAGCCGACAGTCAGGGGGCTGAAGCTTTCTTT. V and J are TRBV13 and TRBJ1-1; TRBD1 matches 7 bases. J gave up 6 bases and V 1 base, and 8 bases lay outside the gene matches. Germline CDR1 and CDR2: PRHDT and FYEKMQ (reference sequence). The CDR3 consists of 15 residues.

This chain joins TRBV5-4 and TRBJ2-7; TRBD2 aligns across 14 bases. Germline V lookup: CDR1 SGHNT, CDR2 YYREEE (reference sequence). Trimming cost V 4 bases and J 7 bases; bases outside gene matches: 10. CDR3 length: 16 amino acids. In DNA form, the CDR3 reads TGTGCCAGCAGCGCTGGACTAGCGGGGGGCCACGAGGAGCAGTACTTC. This encodes CASSAGLAGGHEEQYF.

The chain couples TRBV2 to TRBJ2-7; TRBD1 agrees at 7 bases. CDR1 and CDR2 (germline): SNHLY, FYNNEI. Trimming at V came to 4 bases and at J to 3 bases, leaving 9 bases not matched to a gene. This CDR3 has 15 residues. The CDR3 coding sequence is TGTGCCAGCAGTGGCCCCCAGACAGGGAGCTACGAGCAGTACTTC. This gives the protein CASSGPQTGSYEQYF.

The chain couples TRBV7-8 to TRBJ2-3; 12 bases line up with TRBD2. Unmatched junction bases numbered 3, after V lost 3 bases and J lost 2 bases. This CDR3 has 16 residues. Germline CDR1 reads SGHVS; CDR2 reads FQNEAQ. CDR3 sequence reads: CASSFWTSGATDTQYF. In DNA, the CDR3 is TGTGCCAGCAGCTTTTGGACTAGCGGGGCCACAGATACGCAGTATTTT.

The sample holds one count of this clone. The chain uses TRBV19 and TRBJ1-2; tentative D call: TRBD1 (6 bases). CDR1 is LNHDA and CDR2 is SQIVND in the germline V gene (reference sequence). This CDR3 has 13 amino acids. V was pared by 7 bases and J by 6 bases, with 15 bases between. The CDR3 coding sequence is TGTGCCAGTACCCCTGAGGGGGAAAATGGCTACACCTTC. This codes for CASTPEGENGYTF.

The chain is built from TRBV3-1 (or the pseudogene TRBV3-2) and TRBJ1-4; tentatively, D is TRBD1 (5 bases). The germline V and J ends were trimmed by 8 bases and 8 bases, with 12 bases remaining between them. This CDR3 contains 12 residues. The germline gives CDR1 LGHDT, CDR2 YNNKEL (reference sequence). The CDR3 protein is CASRGTGEKLFF. The CDR3 coding sequence is TGTGCCAGCCGCGGGACCGGCGAAAAACTGTTTTTT.

Turning to this clone: The junction differs from germline at one of its ends, possibly a read error. The chain carries TRBV19 and TRBJ2-4; weak D call: TRBD2 (6 bases). Germline lookup yields CDR1 LNHDA and CDR2 SQIVND (reference sequence). There are 14 residues in the CDR3. CDR3 nucleotide sequence: TGTGCCAGTAGGCAACCGGGAGCCAAAAACATCCAGTACTTC. It translates to CASRQPGAKNIQYF.

V gene TRBV14 combines with J gene TRBJ2-7, with TRBD2 matching 9 bases. Germline V lookup: CDR1 SGHDN, CDR2 FVKESK. CDR3 size: 14 residues. Trimming removed 2 bases from V and 6 bases from J; junction bases left unmatched: 5. The CDR3 DNA is TGTGCCAGCAGCCAACCGGCGGGAGGGACCGAGCAGTACTTC. This codes for CASSQPAGGTEQYF.

The gene calls are TRBV7-9 and TRBJ1-1, with D possibly TRBD1 on 5 matching bases. The germline V gene encodes CDR1 SEHNR and CDR2 FQNEAQ (reference sequence). V lost 5 bases, J lost 4 bases, and 14 bases lay in between. The CDR3 length is 14 residues. CDR3 loop: CASSPVGGATEAFF. The CDR3 nucleotides read TGTGCCAGCAGCCCCGTAGGCGGGGCCACTGAAGCTTTCTTT.

This chain links TRBV18 with TRBJ1-5; possible D gene TRBD1, 5 bases. Trimming stripped 0 bases from V and 11 bases from J, with 11 bases between. The CDR3 is made up of 13 amino acids. Germline values: CDR1 KGHSH, CDR2 LQKENI. CDR3 region: CASSPPSGGTQHF. CDR3 DNA: TGTGCCAGCTCACCACCGTCGGGGGGGACCCAGCATTTT.

The rearrangement joins TRBV5-4 to TRBJ2-2; D ambiguous. Trimming removed 4 bases from V and 1 base from J, with 11 bases in between. This CDR3 is 15 amino acids long. The germline V gene has CDR1 SGHNT and CDR2 YYREEE (reference sequence). CDR3 sequence reads: CASSPDRLNTGELFF. The CDR3 coding sequence is TGTGCCAGCAGCCCGGATAGACTGAACACCGGGGAGCTGTTTTTT.

This clone came up once. This chain connects TRBV11-3 to TRBJ2-3; 9 bases fit TRBD2. This CDR3 has 19 residues. After removal of 0 bases from V and 7 bases from J, the junction contained 17 bases not matched to a gene. Germline V gives CDR1 SGHNT, CDR2 YENEEA. CDR3 amino acids: CASSLDWSGGRASTNTQYF. CDR3 nucleotide sequence: TGTGCCAGCAGCTTAGATTGGAGTGGCGGGAGGGCTTCAACAAATACGCAGTATTTT.

The chain combines TRBV10-3 with TRBJ2-2, with TRBD2 matching 8 bases. CDR1 and CDR2 (germline): ENHRY, SYGVKD. The length of the CDR3 is 14 residues. The V and J ends lost 6 bases and 6 bases, in that order; junction bases with no gene match: 6. Here the CDR3 DNA reads TGTGCCATCAGACGAGACGGGAGGGCCGGGGAGCTGTTTTTT. This gives the protein CAIRRDGRAGELFF.

The V gene is TRBV4-1, the J gene TRBJ2-7; 11 bases are shared with TRBD2. V shed 2 bases, J shed 5 bases, and the junction held 14 bases outside the gene matches. The germline V gene has CDR1 MGHRA and CDR2 YSYEKL. The CDR3 spans 18 residues. In DNA form, the CDR3 reads TGCGCCAGCAGCCAACCCCGTGAGGGTAGCGGGAGGGCCAACGAGCAGTACTTC. Protein sequence: CASSQPREGSGRANEQYF.

V and J are TRBV5-4 and TRBJ1-2; D ambiguous. Germline assignment: CDR1 SGHNT and CDR2 YYREEE (reference sequence). This CDR3 is built from 13 residues. V lost 2 bases and J 1 base, leaving 6 bases between the germline ends. CDR3 coding DNA: TGTGCCAGCAGCTTATCGGGTAACTATGGCTACACCTTC. Protein: CASSLSGNYGYTF. The full variable domain, completed using reference TRBV5-4 and TRBJ1-2, is ETGVTQSPTHLIKTRGQQVTLRCSSQSGHNTVSWYQQALGQGPQFIFQYYREEENGRGNFPPRFSGLQFPNYSSELNVNALELDDSALYLCASSLSGNYGYTFGSGTRLTVV.

The rearrangement joins TRBV15 to TRBJ1-2; maybe TRBD1 (5 bases). Germline assignment: CDR1 LNHNV and CDR2 YYDKDF (reference sequence). The CDR3 runs to 15 residues. V was pared by 5 bases and J by 5 bases, with 18 bases between. The CDR3 bases are TGTGCCACCAGCGGAGGGCGCCAGGGCATATATGGCTACACCTTC. Protein product: CATSGGRQGIYGYTF.

This clone has a single count. The chain links TRBV5-4 to TRBJ2-7; 8 bases map to TRBD1. J lost 3 bases, V lost 2 bases, and 4 bases had no gene match. This CDR3 contains 14 residues. CDR1 is SGHNT and CDR2 is YYREEE in the germline V gene (reference sequence). The CDR3 spells CASSLQGVGYEQYF. DNA for the CDR3: TGTGCCAGCAGCTTACAGGGGGTCGGCTACGAGCAGTACTTC.

The chain joins TRBV5-1 to TRBJ1-4; 7 bases line up with TRBD1. This CDR3 region has 15 residues. The V gene's germline CDR1 is SGHRS and CDR2 YFSETQ. V was clipped by 3 bases and J by 5 bases; unmatched bases: 7. The CDR3 DNA reads TGCGCCAGCAGCTCGGCCGGGACAGAGAATGAAAAACTGTTTTTT. It specifies CASSSAGTENEKLFF.